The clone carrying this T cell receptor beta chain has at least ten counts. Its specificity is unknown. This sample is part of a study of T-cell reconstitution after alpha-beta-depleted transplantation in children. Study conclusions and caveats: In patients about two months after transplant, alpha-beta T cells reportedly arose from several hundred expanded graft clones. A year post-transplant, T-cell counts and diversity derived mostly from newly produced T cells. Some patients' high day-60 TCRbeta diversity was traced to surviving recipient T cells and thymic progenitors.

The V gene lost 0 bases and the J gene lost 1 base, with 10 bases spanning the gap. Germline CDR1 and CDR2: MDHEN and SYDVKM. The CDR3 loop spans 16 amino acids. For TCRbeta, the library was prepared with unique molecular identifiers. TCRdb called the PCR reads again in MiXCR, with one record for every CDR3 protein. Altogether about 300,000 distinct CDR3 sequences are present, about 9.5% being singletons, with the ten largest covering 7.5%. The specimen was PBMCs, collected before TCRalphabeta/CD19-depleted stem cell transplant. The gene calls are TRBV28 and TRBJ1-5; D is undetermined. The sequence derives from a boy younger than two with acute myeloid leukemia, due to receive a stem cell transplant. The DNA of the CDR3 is TGTGCCAGCAGTTTATGGCCGGGTTCGAGCAATCAGCCCCAGCATTTT. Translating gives CASSLWPGSSNQPQHF.